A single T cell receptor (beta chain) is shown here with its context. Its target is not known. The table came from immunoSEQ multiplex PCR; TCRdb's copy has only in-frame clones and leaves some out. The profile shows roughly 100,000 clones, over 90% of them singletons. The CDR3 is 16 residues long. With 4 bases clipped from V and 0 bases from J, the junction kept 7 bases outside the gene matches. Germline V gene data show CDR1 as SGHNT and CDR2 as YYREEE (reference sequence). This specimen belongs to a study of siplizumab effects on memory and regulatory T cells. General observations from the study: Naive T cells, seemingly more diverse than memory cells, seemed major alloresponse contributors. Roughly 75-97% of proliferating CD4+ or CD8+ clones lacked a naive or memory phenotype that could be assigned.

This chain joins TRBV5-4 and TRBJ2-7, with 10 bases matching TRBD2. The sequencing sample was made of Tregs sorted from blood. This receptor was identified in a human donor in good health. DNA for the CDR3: TGTGCCAGCAGCATTGCCCCTAGCGGGAGCTCCTACGAGCAGTACTTC. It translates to CASSIAPSGSSYEQYF.